This T cell receptor (beta chain) was sequenced during a study of blood T cell repertoires in COVID-19. Study details: From the United States, Italy and Spain came samples of acute and convalescent COVID-19. Sources were T cells, B-cell-depleted T cells, or PBMCs; the material itself was cDNA or gDNA.

This CDR3 is built from 13 residues. V lost 1 base and J 3 bases, leaving 7 bases between the germline ends. Germline V gene lookup returns CDR1 SGHVS and CDR2 FQNEAQ. Per the original data handling: Nucleated cell counts were estimated from reference gene primer amplification. Profiled with immunoSEQ multiplex PCR; TCRdb holds only in-frame clones, not every one. That table gives V, J and clone size, and the DNA gave D and trimming. The sample lists 36,000 or so clones; 90% were seen once. The sample taken for sequencing was peripheral blood. V gene TRBV7-8 combines with J gene TRBJ2-7; D not resolved. The clonotype was recovered from a human donor in a cohort sampled during active COVID-19. CDR3 loop: CASSLGPRYEQYF. The CDR3 region has the DNA TGTGCCAGCAGCTTAGGGCCTCGCTACGAGCAGTACTTC.